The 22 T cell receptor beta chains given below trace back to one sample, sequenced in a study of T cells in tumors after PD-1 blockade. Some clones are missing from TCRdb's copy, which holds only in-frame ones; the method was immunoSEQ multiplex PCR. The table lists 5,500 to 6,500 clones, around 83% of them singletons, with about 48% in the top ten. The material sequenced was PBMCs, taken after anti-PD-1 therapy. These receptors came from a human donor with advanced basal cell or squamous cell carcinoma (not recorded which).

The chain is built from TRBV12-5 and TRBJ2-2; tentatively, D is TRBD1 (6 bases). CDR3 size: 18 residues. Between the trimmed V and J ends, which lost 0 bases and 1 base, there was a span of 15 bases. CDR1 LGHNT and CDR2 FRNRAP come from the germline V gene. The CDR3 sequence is CASGLVLGGHMNTGELFF. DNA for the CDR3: TGTGCTAGTGGTTTGGTATTAGGGGGACACATGAACACCGGGGAGCTGTTTTTT.

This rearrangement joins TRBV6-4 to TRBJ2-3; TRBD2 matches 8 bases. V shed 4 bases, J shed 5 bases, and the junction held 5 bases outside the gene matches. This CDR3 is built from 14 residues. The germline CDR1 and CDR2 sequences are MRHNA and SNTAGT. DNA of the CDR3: TGTGCCAGCAGTGTAGAGAGCGGGGGAGATACGCAGTATTTT. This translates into CASSVESGGDTQYF.

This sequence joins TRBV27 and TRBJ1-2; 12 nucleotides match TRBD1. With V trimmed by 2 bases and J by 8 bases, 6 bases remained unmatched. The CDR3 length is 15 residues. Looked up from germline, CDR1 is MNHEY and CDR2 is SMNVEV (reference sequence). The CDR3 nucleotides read TGTGCCAGCAGTTTAGTCGGGACAGGGGGCCGGGGCTACACCTTC. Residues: CASSLVGTGGRGYTF.

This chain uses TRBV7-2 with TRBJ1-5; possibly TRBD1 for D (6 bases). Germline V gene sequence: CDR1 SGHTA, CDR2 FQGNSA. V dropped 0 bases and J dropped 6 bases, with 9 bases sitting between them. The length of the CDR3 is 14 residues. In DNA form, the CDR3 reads TGTGCCAGCAGCTTAGCTTCCAGGGGTCAGCCCCAGCATTTT. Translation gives CASSLASRGQPQHF. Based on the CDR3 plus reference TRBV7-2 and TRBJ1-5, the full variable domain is GAGVSQSPSNKVTEKGKDVELRCDPISGHTALYWYRQSLGQGLEFLIYFQGNSAPDKSGLPSDRFSAERTGGSVSTLTIQRTQQEDSAVYLCASSLASRGQPQHFGDGTRLSIL.

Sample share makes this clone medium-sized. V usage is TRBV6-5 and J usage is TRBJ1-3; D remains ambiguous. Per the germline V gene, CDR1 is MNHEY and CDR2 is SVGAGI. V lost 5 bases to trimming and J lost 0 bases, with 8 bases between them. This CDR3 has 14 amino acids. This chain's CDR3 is CASSLLISGNTIYF. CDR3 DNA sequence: TGTGCCAGCAGTCTCTTGATCTCTGGAAACACCATATATTTT.

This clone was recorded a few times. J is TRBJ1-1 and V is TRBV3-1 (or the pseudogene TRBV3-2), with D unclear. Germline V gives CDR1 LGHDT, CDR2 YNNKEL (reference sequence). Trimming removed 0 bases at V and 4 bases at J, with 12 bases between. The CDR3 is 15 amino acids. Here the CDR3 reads CASSQDNRKGTEAFF. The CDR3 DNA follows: TGTGCCAGCAGCCAAGACAACAGAAAAGGCACTGAAGCTTTCTTT.

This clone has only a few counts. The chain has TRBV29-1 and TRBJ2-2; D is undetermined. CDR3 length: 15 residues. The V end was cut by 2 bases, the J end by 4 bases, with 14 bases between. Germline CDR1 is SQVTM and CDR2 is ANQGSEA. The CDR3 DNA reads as TGCAGCGTTGAAAATCCCTCGACGGGCACCGGGGAGCTGTTTTTT. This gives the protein CSVENPSTGTGELFF.

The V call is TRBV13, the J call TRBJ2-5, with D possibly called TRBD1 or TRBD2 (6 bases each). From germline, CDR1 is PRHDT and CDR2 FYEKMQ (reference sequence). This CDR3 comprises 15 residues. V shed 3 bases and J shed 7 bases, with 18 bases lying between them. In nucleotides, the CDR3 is TGTGCCAGCAGCTTTAACCAGGGGTACGGGGGGACCCAGTACTTC. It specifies CASSFNQGYGGTQYF.

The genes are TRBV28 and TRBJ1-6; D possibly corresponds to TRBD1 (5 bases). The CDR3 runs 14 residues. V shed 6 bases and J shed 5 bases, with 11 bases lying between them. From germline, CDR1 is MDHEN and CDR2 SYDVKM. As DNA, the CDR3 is TGTGCCAGCAGCCCCGGAGGGGATAATTCACCCCTCCACTTT. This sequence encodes CASSPGGDNSPLHF.

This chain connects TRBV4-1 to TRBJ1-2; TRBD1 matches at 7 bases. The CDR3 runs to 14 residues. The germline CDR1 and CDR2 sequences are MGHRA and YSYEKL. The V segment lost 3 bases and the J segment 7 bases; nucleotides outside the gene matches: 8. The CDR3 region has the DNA TGCGCCAGCAGCCACGCCGGACAGGCGGCTGGCTACACCTTC. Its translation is CASSHAGQAAGYTF.

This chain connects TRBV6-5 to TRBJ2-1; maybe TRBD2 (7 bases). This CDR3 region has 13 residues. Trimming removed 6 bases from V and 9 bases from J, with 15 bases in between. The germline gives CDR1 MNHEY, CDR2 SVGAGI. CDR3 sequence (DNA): TGTGCCAGCAGCTCGGGGGGCTTGGCTGAGCAGTTCTTC. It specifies CASSSGGLAEQFF.

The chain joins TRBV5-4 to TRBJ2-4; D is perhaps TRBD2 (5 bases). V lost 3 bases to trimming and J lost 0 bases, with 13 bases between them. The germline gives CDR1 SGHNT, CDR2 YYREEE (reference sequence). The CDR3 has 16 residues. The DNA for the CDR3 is TGTGCCAGCAGCTCGCGGGCAGCCCTAGCCAAAAACATTCAGTACTTC. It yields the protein CASSSRAALAKNIQYF.

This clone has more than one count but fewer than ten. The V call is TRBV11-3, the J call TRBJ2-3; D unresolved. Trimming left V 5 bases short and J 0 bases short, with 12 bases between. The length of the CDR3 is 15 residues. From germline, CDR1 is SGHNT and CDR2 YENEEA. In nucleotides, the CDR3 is TGTGCCAGCAGCCGACGGAAAACTAGCACAGATACGCAGTATTTT. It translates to CASSRRKTSTDTQYF.

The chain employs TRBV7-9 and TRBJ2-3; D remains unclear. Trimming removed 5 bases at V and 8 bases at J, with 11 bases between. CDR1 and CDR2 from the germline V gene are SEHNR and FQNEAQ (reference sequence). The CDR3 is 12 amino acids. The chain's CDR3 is CASSLDPGTQYF. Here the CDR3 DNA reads TGTGCCAGCAGCCTCGACCCTGGTACGCAGTATTTT. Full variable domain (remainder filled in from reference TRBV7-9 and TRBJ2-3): DTGVSQNPRHKITKRGQNVTFRCDPISEHNRLYWYRQTLGQGPEFLTYFQNEAQLEKSRLLSDRFSAERPKGSFSTLEIQRTEQGDSAMYLCASSLDPGTQYFGPGTRLTVL.

The CDR3 region is CASSPQRQPNNPLNTEAFF. CDR3 bases: TGTGCCAGCAGCCCCCAAAGACAGCCTAATAATCCTTTGAACACTGAAGCTTTCTTT. The chain couples TRBV7-2 to TRBJ1-1; weak D call: TRBD1 (5 bases). V gave up 5 bases and J gave up 0 bases, with 25 bases separating them. Per germline, CDR1 SGHTA and CDR2 FQGNSA. The CDR3 is made up of 19 amino acids.

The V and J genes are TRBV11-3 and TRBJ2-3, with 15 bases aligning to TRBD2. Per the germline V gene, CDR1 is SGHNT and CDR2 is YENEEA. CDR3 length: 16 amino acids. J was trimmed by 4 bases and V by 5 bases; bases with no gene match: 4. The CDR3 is CASSPGLAGGPDTQYF. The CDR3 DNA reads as TGTGCCAGCAGCCCGGGACTAGCGGGGGGCCCAGATACGCAGTATTTT.

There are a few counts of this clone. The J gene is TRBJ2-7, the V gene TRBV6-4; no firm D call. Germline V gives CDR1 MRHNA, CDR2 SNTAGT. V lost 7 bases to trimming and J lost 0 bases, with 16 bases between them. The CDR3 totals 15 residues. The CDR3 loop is CASTPVRASSYEQYF. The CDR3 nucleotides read TGTGCCAGCACCCCGGTTCGGGCGAGCTCCTACGAGCAGTACTTC.

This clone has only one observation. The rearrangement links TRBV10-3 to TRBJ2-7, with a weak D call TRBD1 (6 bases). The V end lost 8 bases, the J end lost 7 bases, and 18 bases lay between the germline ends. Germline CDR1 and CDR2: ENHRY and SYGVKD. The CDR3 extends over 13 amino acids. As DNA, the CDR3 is TGTGCCATCTCAGGGCCTCTTAGGGGGGAGCAGTACTTC. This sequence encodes CAISGPLRGEQYF.

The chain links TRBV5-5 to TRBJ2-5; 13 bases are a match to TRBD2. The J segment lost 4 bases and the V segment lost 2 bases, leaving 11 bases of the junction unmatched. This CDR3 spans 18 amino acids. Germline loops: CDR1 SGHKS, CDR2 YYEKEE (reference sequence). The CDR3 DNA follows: TGTGCCAGCAGCTTAGGTACTAGCGGGGGGGCCTTTGGAGAGACCCAGTACTTC. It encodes CASSLGTSGGAFGETQYF.

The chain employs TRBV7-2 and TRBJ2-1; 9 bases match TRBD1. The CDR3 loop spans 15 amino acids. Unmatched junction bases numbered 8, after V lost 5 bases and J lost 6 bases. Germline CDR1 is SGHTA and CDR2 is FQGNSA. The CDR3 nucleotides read TGTGCCAGCAGCGAGCCGGGACAGGGAACCAATGAGCAGTTCTTC. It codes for CASSEPGQGTNEQFF.

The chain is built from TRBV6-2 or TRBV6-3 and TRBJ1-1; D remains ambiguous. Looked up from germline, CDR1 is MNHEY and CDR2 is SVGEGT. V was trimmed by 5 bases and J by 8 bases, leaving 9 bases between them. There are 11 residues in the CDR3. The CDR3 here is CASSRTEEAFF. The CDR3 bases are TGTGCCAGCAGTAGAACCGAAGAAGCTTTCTTT.

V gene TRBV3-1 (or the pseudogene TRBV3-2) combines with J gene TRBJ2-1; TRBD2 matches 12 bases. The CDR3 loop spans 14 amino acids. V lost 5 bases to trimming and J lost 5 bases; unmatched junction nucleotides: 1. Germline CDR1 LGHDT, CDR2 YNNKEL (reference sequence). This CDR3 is CASSWTSGDNEQFF. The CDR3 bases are TGTGCCAGCAGCTGGACTAGCGGGGACAATGAGCAGTTCTTC.